The text below deals with one TCR beta chain. The antigen is not known. Sequenced by immunoSEQ multiplex PCR; TCRdb stores in-frame clones only, minus some. The repertoire holds around 15,000 clones, with around 88% as singletons. The data were obtained in a study of chemoradiotherapy in HPV16-positive cancers. Findings and limits, study-wide: During treatment, candidate HPV-specific clones and E7-related motifs expanded in tumor.

The germline V gene has CDR1 SGHTS and CDR2 YDEGEE. V lost 2 bases to trimming and J lost 1 base, with 15 bases between them. The CDR3 totals 16 residues. This clonotype was obtained from a human donor with HPV-associated anogenital cancer. Sequenced here: blood, sampled from a patient who underwent chemoradiotherapy. The chain has TRBV5-8 and TRBJ1-1; maybe TRBD1 (6 bases). The CDR3 protein is CASSLRKGQKNTEAFF. The DNA for the CDR3 is TGTGCCAGCAGCTTACGAAAAGGACAGAAGAACACTGAAGCTTTCTTT. The complete variable domain, with remaining parts taken from reference TRBV5-8 and TRBJ1-1, reads EAGVTQSPTHLIKTRGQQATLRCSPISGHTSVYWYQQALGLGLQFLLWYDEGEERNRGNFPPRFSGRQFPNYSSELNVNALELEDSALYLCASSLRKGQKNTEAFFGQGTRLTVV.